This T cell receptor (beta chain) was sequenced during a study of blood T cells in healthy people across ages. A second PCR, run for about 6 to 12 cycles, used a sample-barcoded 5' primer plus a J-beta primer mix. TCRdb re-called the 5' RACE reads with MiXCR, one entry per CDR3 protein. There are a few hundred thousand distinct CDR3 sequences in the sample; roughly 29% occur only once, and approximately 17% lies in the top ten. As to this clonotype: What it binds is unknown.

Study-level results: One million T cells yielded diversity estimates that were considered underestimates.

The V gene lost 3 bases and the J gene lost 4 bases, with 10 bases spanning the gap. The CDR3 contains 13 residues. Per the germline V gene, CDR1 is SGDLS and CDR2 is YYNGEE. The chain carries TRBV9 and TRBJ2-5; TRBD1 might be the D (6 bases). The clonotype comes from a woman in her 70s in good health. Sequenced material: blood. In nucleotides, the CDR3 is TGTGCCAGCAGCGGGCAGGGGTCAGAGACCCAGTACTTC. Translated: CASSGQGSETQYF.